This T cell receptor beta chain was recorded in a study of long-term antiretroviral therapy in people with HIV (dated by TCRdb to between 2021 and 2024). Broadly, across the study: The earliest samples were collected about a decade before the 2015 WHO recommendation for immediate ART, when ART was typically delayed until CD4 counts fell. A retrospective serial study tested whether ART initiation and durable HIV suppression were associated with changes in peripheral blood TRB repertoire composition and diversity. From some 30 adults with confirmed HIV infection, the cohort provided under 200 cryopreserved PBMC samples, gathered serially across a mean of about 6 years (range 1-12). About 35% of the 30 participants with HIV were female. No cross-contamination during QIAcube processing was shown when test extractions of a monoclonal T-cell line were performed alongside fewer than 40 polyclonal samples. What the study reported, not specific to this receptor: At every time point, the repertoire was dominated by expanded TRB clones first identified before ART initiation, although this dominance fluctuated and, in many PLHIV, declined after ART. CDR3 length ranges in HIV repertoires were narrower than in controls, and network structure suggested an antigen-experienced repertoire with only a slight naive shift after ART. Owing to limited PBMC availability, only the TCR beta chain was sequenced, without alpha chain pairing. Because cell numbers in pre-ART samples were limited, unsorted PBMC were profiled instead of sorted CD4+ and CD8+ T cells. Inferences about post-ART repertoire changes were limited because no data were available on ART adherence, viral resistance or therapy changes. The samples span the years 2004 to 2017, and the ART regimens used at that time may not be as effective as current regimens. Starting ART was linked to a significant rise in TRB diversity, yet even after long-term ART the diversity remained significantly lower than in transplant donor controls.

To be included, a participant needed at least one PBMC sample from before ART initiation plus at least two post-ART samples. All participants with HIV were treated in the United States of America. Before DNA extraction, cryopreserved samples of 1-10 million PBMC were thawed and washed. At the time of the earliest PBMC sample for each participant with HIV, ages ranged from about 20 to 55 years. PBMC samples from each participant spanned 1-4 timepoints before ART initiation and 2-8 timepoints after ART initiation, with a median of 7 samples. For every participant, serial HIV viral load, CD4+ T-cell count, ART history and demographic data were obtained. Using a Qiagen kit on a QIAcube, genomic DNA was extracted from unsorted PBMC, with samples processed in batches of 12. Via the germline V gene (reference sequence), CDR1 is SGHKS and CDR2 YYEKEE. The CDR3 measures 14 amino acids from cysteine to phenylalanine. Of all the DNA, just the CDR3 is kept, 42 bases in frame from base 1. The trim is 5 bases for V and 2 bases for J, with a gap of 14 bases between the germline ends.

On this clone itself: Its antigen target is currently unknown. No base quality information exists; no much larger clone differs at one position.

The immunoSEQ hsTCRB v3.0 assay was used at survey level resolution for TRB variable region sequencing. TRB sequencing targeted a depth of 40,000-50,000 T-cell genomes per sample. TRB libraries were pooled and sequenced on an Illumina MiSeq using a v3 150-cycle kit. The study's processing was this. Analysis of repertoires was carried out in R inside a reproducible Nextflow workflow spanning QC, data transformation and analysis. LymphoSeq2, an R package for exploring AIRR-Seq data, was used to implement the custom analyses. A handful of samples that produced fewer than 5000 total TRB sequences were removed, so 150 to 200 HIV repertoires were analyzed. Among the approximately 190 retained HIV repertoires, 55 to 60 were collected before ART initiation and roughly 130 after ART initiation. Each repertoire was downsampled to 5000 TRB nucleotide sequences, and summary statistics were averaged across 100 downsampling iterations. The analysis kept only TRB sequences whose CDR3 regions were at least seven amino acids long. A Shannon entropy-derived clonality score and the Gini coefficient were used to measure diversity. In repertoire networks, the top 5000 CDR3 amino acid sequences were linked whenever an edit distance of one separated two sequences. For TRB CDR3 amino acid sequences, GLIPH2 was used to predict antigen specificity groups and MHC restriction. To flag known associations with CMV, EBV, HIV or tissue antigens, CDR3 amino acid sequences were compared against VDJdb and McPAS-TCR. Pre-ART, post-ART and control groups were compared with Wilcoxon signed-rank tests and Holm-Bonferroni correction. The table comes from immuneACCESS by way of TCRdb, which keeps in-frame sequences with V and J called. Part of the clones is missing from these tables; in studies checked, under half for an unresolved V gene and the rest for unknown reasons. That table supplies the V and J calls and clone size; D and trimming were determined from the DNA. In this sample the table shows 15,000 or so clones, 81% of which occur a single time. The biggest ten clones account for around 13% of the sample.

Sequencing was performed on unsorted PBMCs, taken about 1.3 years before starting antiretroviral therapy. The rearranged chain carries TRBV5-5 and TRBJ2-7; the D region possibly corresponds to TRBD1 (6 bases align). This clonotype was obtained from a man aged 30 to 45 with HIV. The CDR3 protein is CASRGRDIAYEQYF. The sequenced DNA is TGTGCCAGCAGGGGCCGGGACATTGCCTACGAGCAGTACTTC.